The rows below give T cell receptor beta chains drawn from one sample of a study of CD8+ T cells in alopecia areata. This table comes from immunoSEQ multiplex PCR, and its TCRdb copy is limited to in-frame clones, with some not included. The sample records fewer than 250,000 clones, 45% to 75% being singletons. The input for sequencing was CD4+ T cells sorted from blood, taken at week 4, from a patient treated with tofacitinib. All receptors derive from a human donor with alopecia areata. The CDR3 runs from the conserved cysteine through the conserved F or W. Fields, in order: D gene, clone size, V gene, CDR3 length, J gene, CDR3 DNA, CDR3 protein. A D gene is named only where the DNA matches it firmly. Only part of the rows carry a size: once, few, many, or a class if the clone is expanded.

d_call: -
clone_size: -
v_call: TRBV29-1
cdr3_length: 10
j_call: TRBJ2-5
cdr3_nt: TGCAGCGTTGGGTTGGAGACCCAGTACTTC
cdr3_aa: CSVGLETQYF

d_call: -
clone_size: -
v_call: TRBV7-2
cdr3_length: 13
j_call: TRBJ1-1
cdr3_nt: TGTGCCAGCAGCCCAAGGGGGAACACTGAAGCTTTCTTT
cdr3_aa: CASSPRGNTEAFF

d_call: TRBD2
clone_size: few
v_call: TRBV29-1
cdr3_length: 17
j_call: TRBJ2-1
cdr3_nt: TGCAGCGTTGAAGATCGTTGGAATAGCGGGCCTACCAATGAGCAGTTCTTC
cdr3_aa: CSVEDRWNSGPTNEQFF

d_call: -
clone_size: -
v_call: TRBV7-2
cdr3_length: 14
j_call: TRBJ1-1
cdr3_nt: TGTGCCAGCAGCTTAGGACGGCTGAACACTGAAGCTTTCTTT
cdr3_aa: CASSLGRLNTEAFF

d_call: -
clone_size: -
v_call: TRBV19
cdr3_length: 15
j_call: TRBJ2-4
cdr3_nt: TGTGCCAGTAGTATACAGACTCTAGCCAAAAACATTCAGTACTTC
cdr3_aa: CASSIQTLAKNIQYF

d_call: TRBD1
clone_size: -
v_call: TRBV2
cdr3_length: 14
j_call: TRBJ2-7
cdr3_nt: TGTGCCAGCAGTGTAGGGCAGGGGGTCCACGAGCAGTACTTC
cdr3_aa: CASSVGQGVHEQYF

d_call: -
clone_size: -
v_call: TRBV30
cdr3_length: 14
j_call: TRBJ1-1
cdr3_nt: TGTGCCTGGAGTGTACCTGGGCGGAACACTGAAGCTTTCTTT
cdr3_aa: CAWSVPGRNTEAFF

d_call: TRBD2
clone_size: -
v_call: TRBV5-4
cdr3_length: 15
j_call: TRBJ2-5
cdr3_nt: TGTGCCAGCAGCTTAGCGGGAGGAGTTTCGGAGACCCAGTACTTC
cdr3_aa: CASSLAGGVSETQYF

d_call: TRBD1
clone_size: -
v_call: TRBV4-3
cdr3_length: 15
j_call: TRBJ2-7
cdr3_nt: TGCGCCAGCAGCCAAGGTACAGGGGGCACCTACGAGCAGTACTTC
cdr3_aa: CASSQGTGGTYEQYF

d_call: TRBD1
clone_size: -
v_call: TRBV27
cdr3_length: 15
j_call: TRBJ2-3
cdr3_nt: TGTGCCAGCCTCTGGGGGACAGGGGGCAACGATACGCAGTATTTT
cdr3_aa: CASLWGTGGNDTQYF

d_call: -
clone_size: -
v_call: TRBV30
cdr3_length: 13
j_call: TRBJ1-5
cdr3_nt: TGTGCCTGGAGTCCGGCAGGGAATCAGCCCCAGCATTTT
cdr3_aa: CAWSPAGNQPQHF

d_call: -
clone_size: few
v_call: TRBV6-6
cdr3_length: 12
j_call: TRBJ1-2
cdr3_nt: TGTGCCAGCAGGGACGACGCGAGGGGCTACACCTTC
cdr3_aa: CASRDDARGYTF

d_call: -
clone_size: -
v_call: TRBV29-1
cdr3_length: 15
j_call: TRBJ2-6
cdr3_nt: TGCAGCGTTGAAGGACGGGGTTCTGGGGCCAACGTCCTGACTTTC
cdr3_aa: CSVEGRGSGANVLTF

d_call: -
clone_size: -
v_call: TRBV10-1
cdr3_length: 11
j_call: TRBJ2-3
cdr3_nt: TGCGCCAGCAGTGCCACGGATACGCAGTATTTT
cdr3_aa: CASSATDTQYF

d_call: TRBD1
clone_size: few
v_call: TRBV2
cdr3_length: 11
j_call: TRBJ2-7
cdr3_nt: TGTGCCAGCAGGGGGACAGGTGGAAAGTACTTC
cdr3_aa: CASRGTGGKYF

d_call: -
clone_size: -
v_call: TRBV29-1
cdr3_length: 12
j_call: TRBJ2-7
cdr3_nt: TGCAGCGTTGTGGGGGATATCAACGAGCAGTACTTC
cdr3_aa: CSVVGDINEQYF

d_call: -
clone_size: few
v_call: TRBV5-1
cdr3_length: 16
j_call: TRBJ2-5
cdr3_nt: TGCGCCAGCAGCCCTGGAGGGACAGCGTCTGGGGAGACCCAGTACTTC
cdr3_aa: CASSPGGTASGETQYF

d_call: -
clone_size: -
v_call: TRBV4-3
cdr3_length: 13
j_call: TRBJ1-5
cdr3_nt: TGCGCCAGCAGCCAAGGAGGGGATCAGCCCCAGCATTTT
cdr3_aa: CASSQGGDQPQHF

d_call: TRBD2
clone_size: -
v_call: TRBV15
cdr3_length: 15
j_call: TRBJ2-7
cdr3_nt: TGTGCCACCACCCTCGGACTAGCGGGTCCCTACGAGCAGTACTTC
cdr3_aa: CATTLGLAGPYEQYF

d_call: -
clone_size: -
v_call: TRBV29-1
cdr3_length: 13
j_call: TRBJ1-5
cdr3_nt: TGCAGCGTTGTGACAGGCCCGAATCAGCCCCAGCATTTT
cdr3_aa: CSVVTGPNQPQHF

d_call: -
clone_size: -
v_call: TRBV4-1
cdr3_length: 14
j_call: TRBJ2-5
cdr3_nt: TGCGCCAGCAGCCAGCTGGACCAACAAGAGACCCAGTACTTC
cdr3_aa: CASSQLDQQETQYF

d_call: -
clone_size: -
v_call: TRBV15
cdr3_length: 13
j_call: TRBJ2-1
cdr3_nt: TGTGCCACCAGCAGAGCGCTGGACAATGAGCAGTTCTTC
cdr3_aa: CATSRALDNEQFF

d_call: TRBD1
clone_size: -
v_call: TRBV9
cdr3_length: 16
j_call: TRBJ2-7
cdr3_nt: TGTGCCAGCAGCGTAGACCCGGGGACAGGGGTCTACGAGCAGTACTTC
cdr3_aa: CASSVDPGTGVYEQYF

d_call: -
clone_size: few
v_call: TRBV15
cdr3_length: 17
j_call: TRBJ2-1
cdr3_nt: TGTGCCACCAGCAGAGATATCCCCCAGGGTCCCAACAATGAGCAGTTCTTC
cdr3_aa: CATSRDIPQGPNNEQFF

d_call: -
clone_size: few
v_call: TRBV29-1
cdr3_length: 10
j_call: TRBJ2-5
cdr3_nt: TGCAGCGTTGCCGAAGAGACCCAGTACTTC
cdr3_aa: CSVAEETQYF

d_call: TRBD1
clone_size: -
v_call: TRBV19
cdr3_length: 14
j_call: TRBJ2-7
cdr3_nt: TGTGCCAGTAGTCTGGGACAGGGGAGGTACGAGCAGTACTTC
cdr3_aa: CASSLGQGRYEQYF

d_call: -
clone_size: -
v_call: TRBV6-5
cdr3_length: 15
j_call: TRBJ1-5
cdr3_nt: TGTGCCACCCGATGGCGGGACGGACCCAATCAGCCCCAGCATTTT
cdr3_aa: CATRWRDGPNQPQHF

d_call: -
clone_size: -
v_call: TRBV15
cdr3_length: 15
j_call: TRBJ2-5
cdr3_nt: TGTGCCACCAGCAGATATACGGGCTACCAAGAGACCCAGTACTTC
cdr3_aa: CATSRYTGYQETQYF

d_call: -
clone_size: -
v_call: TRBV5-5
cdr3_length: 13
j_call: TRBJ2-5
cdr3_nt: TGTGCCAGCAGCTTCAGGATCCAAGAGACCCAGTACTTC
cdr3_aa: CASSFRIQETQYF

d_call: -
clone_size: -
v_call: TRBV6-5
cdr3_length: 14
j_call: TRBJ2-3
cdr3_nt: TGTGCCAGCGCACAACGAGGGGGCACAGATACGCAGTATTTT
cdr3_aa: CASAQRGGTDTQYF

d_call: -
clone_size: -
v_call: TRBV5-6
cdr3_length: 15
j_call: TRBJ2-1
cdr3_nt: TGTGCCAGCAGCGGGTGGCAGGGGTATGGCAATGAGCAGTTCTTC
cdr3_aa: CASSGWQGYGNEQFF

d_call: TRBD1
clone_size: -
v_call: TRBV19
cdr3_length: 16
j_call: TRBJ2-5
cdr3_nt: TGTGCCAGTAGTATCCCGACGGGACAGTACCAAGAGACCCAGTACTTC
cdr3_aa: CASSIPTGQYQETQYF

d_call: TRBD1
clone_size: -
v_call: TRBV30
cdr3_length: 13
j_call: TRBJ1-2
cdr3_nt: TGTGCCTGGGGGACAGGGCCGGCGGTTGGCTACACCTTC
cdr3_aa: CAWGTGPAVGYTF

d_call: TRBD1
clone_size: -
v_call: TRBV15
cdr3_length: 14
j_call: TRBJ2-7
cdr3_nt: TGTGCCACCAGCCGGACAGGGAGCTCCTACGAGCAGTACTTC
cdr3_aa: CATSRTGSSYEQYF

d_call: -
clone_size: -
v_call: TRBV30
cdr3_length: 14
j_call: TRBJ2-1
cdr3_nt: TGTGCCTCCCTAGGGGGACTCTTTACCAATGAGCAGTTCTTC
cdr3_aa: CASLGGLFTNEQFF

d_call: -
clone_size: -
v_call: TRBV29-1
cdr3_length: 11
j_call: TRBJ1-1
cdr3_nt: TGCAGCGTTTCGGGGGAGACTGAAGCTTTCTTT
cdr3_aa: CSVSGETEAFF

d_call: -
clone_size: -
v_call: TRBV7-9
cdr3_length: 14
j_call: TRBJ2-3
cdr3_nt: TGTGCCAGCAGCTTCGGCGGGAGCACAGATACGCAGTATTTT
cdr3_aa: CASSFGGSTDTQYF

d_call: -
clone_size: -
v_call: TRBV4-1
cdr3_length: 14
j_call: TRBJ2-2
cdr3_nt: TGCGCCAGCAGCCAAGAAGGAAACACCGGGGAGCTGTTTTTT
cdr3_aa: CASSQEGNTGELFF

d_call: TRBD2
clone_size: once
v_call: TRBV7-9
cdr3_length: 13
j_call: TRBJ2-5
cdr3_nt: TGTGCCAGCGGAACGGGACTACAAGAGACCCAGTACTTC
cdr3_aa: CASGTGLQETQYF

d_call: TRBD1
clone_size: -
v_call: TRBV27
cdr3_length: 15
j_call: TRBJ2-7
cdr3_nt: TGTGCCAGCAGTTTCTCGGGACAGGAAACCTACGAGCAGTACTTC
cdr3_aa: CASSFSGQETYEQYF

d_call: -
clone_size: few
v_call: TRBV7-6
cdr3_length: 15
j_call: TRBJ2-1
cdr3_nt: TGTGCCAGCAGCTTATGGGGCGGGTCCTACAATGAGCAGTTCTTC
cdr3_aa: CASSLWGGSYNEQFF

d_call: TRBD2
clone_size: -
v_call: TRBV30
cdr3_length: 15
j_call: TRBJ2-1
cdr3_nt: TGTGCCTGGGGGGGACTAGCGGGATCCTACAATGAGCAGTTCTTC
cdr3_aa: CAWGGLAGSYNEQFF

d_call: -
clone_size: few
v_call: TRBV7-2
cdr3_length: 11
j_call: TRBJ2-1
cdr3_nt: TGTGCCAGCAGCTTAGACAGTGAGCAGTTCTTC
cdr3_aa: CASSLDSEQFF

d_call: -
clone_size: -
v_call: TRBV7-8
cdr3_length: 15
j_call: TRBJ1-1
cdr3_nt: TGTGCCAGCAGCTCCTCGATGGGGGCGAACACTGAAGCTTTCTTT
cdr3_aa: CASSSSMGANTEAFF

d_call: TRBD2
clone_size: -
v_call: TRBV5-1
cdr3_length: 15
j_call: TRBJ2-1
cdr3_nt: TGCGCCAGCAGCCTGGACCCGGGAGGGTACAATGAGCAGTTCTTC
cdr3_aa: CASSLDPGGYNEQFF

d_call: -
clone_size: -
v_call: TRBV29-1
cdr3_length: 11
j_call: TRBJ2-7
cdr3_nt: TGCAGCGTCCGAGATCGGGATAAGCAGTACTTC
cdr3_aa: CSVRDRDKQYF

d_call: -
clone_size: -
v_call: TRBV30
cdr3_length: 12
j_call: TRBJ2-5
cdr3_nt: TGTGCCTGGGGACAACCCCAAGAGACCCAGTACTTC
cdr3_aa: CAWGQPQETQYF

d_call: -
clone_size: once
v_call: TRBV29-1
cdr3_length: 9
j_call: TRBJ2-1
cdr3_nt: TGCAGCGTTGGTTTTGAGCAGTTCTTC
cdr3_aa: CSVGFEQFF

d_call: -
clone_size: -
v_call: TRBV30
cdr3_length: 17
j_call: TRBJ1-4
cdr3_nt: TGTGCCTGGAGTGTTTTCGGCGGGGGGCGGCCTAATGAAAAACTGTTTTTT
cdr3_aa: CAWSVFGGGRPNEKLFF

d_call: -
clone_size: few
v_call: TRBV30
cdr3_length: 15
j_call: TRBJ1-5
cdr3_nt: TGTGCCTGGAGCCGGGGGAGGGGAGGCAATCAGCCCCAGCATTTT
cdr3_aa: CAWSRGRGGNQPQHF

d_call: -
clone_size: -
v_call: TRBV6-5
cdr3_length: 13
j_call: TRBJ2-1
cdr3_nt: TGTGCCAGCACTAGGAGGGGCCACAATGAGCAGTTCTTC
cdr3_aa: CASTRRGHNEQFF

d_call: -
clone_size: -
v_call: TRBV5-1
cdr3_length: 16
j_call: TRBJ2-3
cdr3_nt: TGCGCCAGCAGCTTGGGCGGGATCTCATCGGGGATTACGCAGTATTTT
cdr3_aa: CASSLGGISSGITQYF

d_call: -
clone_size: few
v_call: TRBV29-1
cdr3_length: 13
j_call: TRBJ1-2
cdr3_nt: TGCAGCGTTGATATTGGGAGTGGGCATGGCTACACCTTC
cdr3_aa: CSVDIGSGHGYTF

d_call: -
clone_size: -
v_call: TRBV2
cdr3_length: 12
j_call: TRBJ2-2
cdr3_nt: TGTGCCAGCAGAACGGGAATGGGGGAGCTGTTTTTT
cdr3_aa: CASRTGMGELFF